Here is one TCR beta chain with its context. This entry comes from a study of blood T cell repertoires in COVID-19. Study-level background: Material from acute and convalescent COVID-19 was sourced from the United States, Italy and Spain.

As processed by the authors: Amplification from reference gene primers served as the basis for estimated nucleated cell counts. Data came from immunoSEQ multiplex PCR; TCRdb stores just in-frame clones and leaves some out. The DNA was the basis for D and trimming; V, J and clone size are from that table. Of about 150,000 clones in the sample, 70% to 85% are singletons; the top ten hold roughly 8.9%. This receptor was obtained from a woman between 45 and 60 years old with acute or convalescent COVID-19. Sequenced input: peripheral blood.

The CDR3 protein is CATSRAAGTGNTEAFF. The CDR3 DNA follows: TGTGCCACCAGCAGGGCCGCCGGGACAGGTAACACTGAAGCTTTCTTT. The rearrangement joins TRBV15 to TRBJ1-1, with 8 bases matching TRBD1. This CDR3 contains 16 residues. J lost 2 bases, V lost 3 bases, and 8 bases had no gene match. Germline V gene sequence: CDR1 LNHNV, CDR2 YYDKDF (reference sequence).